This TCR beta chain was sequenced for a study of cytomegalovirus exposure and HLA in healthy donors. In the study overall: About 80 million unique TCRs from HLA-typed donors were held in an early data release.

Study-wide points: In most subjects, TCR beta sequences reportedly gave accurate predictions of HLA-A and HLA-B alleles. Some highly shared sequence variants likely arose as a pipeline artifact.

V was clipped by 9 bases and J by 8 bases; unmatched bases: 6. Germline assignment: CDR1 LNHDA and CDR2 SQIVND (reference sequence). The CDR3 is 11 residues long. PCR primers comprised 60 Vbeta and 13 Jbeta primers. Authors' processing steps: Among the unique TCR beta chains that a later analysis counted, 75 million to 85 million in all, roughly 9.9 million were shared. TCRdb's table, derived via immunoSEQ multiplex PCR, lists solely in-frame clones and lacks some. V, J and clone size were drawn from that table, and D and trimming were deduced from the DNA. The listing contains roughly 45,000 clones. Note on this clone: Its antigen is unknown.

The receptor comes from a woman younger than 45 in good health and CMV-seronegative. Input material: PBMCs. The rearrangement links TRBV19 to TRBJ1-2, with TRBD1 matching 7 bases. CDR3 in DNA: TGTGCCAGCTGGGACAGTAGGGGCTACACCTTC. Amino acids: CASWDSRGYTF. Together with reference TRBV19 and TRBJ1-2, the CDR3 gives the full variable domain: DGGITQSPKYLFRKEGQNVTLSCEQNLNHDAMYWYRQDPGQGLRLIYYSQIVNDFQKGDIAEGYSVSREKKESFPLTVTSAQKNPTAFYLCASWDSRGYTFGSGTRLTVV.